One and the same sample provided the 27 T cell receptor beta chains below, sequenced in a study of blood T cell repertoires in COVID-19. Repertoires were generated with immunoSEQ multiplex PCR, while TCRdb's copy carries only in-frame clones and drops some. The table lists some 96,000 clones, approximately 87% of them singletons. Sequencing was carried out using peripheral blood. The receptors originated from a human donor in a cohort sampled during active COVID-19.

The chain employs TRBV11-2 and TRBJ1-2; 8 bases line up with TRBD1. J lost 6 bases, V lost 3 bases, and 6 bases had no gene match. This CDR3 region has 14 residues. The germline CDR1 and CDR2 sequences are SGHAT and FQNNGV. The CDR3: CASSLIGQGDGYTF. DNA of the CDR3: TGTGCCAGCAGCTTGATCGGACAGGGTGATGGCTACACCTTC. Together with reference TRBV11-2 and TRBJ1-2, the CDR3 gives the full variable domain: EAGVAQSPRYKIIEKRQSVAFWCNPISGHATLYWYQQILGQGPKLLIQFQNNGVVDDSQLPKDRFSAERLKGVDSTLKIQPAKLEDSAVYLCASSLIGQGDGYTFGSGTRLTVV.

This chain links TRBV5-1 with TRBJ2-7; D might be TRBD2 (7 bases). V gave up 0 bases and J gave up 5 bases, with 12 bases separating them. The CDR3 is 14 residues long. The germline CDR1 and CDR2 sequences are SGHRS and YFSETQ. DNA for the CDR3: TGCGCCAGCAGCTTGGCCGGGGGGCGCGACGAGCAGTACTTC. Residues: CASSLAGGRDEQYF.

V gene TRBV19 combines with J gene TRBJ1-3; D unclear. Germline loops: CDR1 LNHDA, CDR2 SQIVND (reference sequence). The CDR3 loop spans 13 amino acids. V dropped 4 bases and J dropped 2 bases, with 6 bases sitting between them. CDR3 sequence (DNA): TGTGCCAGTAGTACAATAGCTGGAAACACCATATATTTT. This translates into CASSTIAGNTIYF.

The V call is TRBV5-1, the J call TRBJ2-5; perhaps TRBD2 as D (6 bases). The V end lost 0 bases, the J end lost 4 bases, and 10 bases lay between the germline ends. CDR1 SGHRS and CDR2 YFSETQ come from the germline V gene. The CDR3 length is 14 residues. The CDR3: CASSLVGGLETQYF. The CDR3 region has the DNA TGCGCCAGCAGCTTGGTTGGAGGGTTAGAGACCCAGTACTTC.

The chain links TRBV4-3 to TRBJ1-6; no reliable D call. The CDR3 has 18 amino acids. With 0 bases removed from V and 0 bases from J, the gap between germline ends came to 12 bases. The V gene's germline CDR1 is LGHNA and CDR2 YSLEER. The CDR3: CASSQEVFGSSYNSPLHF. CDR3 bases: TGCGCCAGCAGCCAAGAGGTATTTGGTAGCTCCTATAATTCACCCCTCCACTTT.

The rearrangement uses TRBV5-6 and TRBJ1-5; D remains ambiguous. The V and J ends lost 1 base and 2 bases respectively, with 10 bases between them. Germline V gene sequence: CDR1 SGHDT, CDR2 YYEEEE. The CDR3 contains 15 residues. CDR3 nucleotide sequence: TGTGCCAGCAGCTTGTCTTGGCAGGGCAATCAGCCCCAGCATTTT. The encoded protein is CASSLSWQGNQPQHF. Variable domain in full (rest from reference TRBV5-6 and TRBJ1-5): DAGVTQSPTHLIKTRGQQVTLRCSPKSGHDTVSWYQQALGQGPQFIFQYYEEEERQRGNFPDRFSGHQFPNYSSELNVNALLLGDSALYLCASSLSWQGNQPQHFGDGTRLSIL.

The gene calls are TRBV20-1 and TRBJ2-7; a possible D gene is TRBD2 (5 bases). Trimming removed 6 bases at V and 6 bases at J, with 12 bases between. The germline V gene has CDR1 DFQATT and CDR2 SNEGSKA (reference sequence). This CDR3 contains 11 residues. The CDR3 DNA reads as TGCAGTGCCCGTAGAGGAGGCGAGCAGTACTTC. It codes for CSARRGGEQYF.

The chain joins TRBV7-9 to TRBJ2-7, with D unclear. CDR3 length: 15 residues. V was shortened by 0 bases and J by 5 bases, with 14 bases between the two germline ends. Germline V gene sequence: CDR1 SEHNR, CDR2 FQNEAQ (reference sequence). Written as DNA, the CDR3 is TGTGCCAGCAGCTTAGCGTTGGCGGTTGAACACGAGCAGTACTTC. Protein: CASSLALAVEHEQYF.

V and J are TRBV6-6 and TRBJ2-5; tentative D call: TRBD1 (5 bases). The germline CDR1 and CDR2 sequences are MNHNY and SVGAGI (reference sequence). Trimming left V 6 bases short and J 5 bases short, with 10 bases between. CDR3 length equals 12 residues. CDR3: CASSRVEETQYF. CDR3 nucleotide sequence: TGTGCCAGCAGCAGGGTAGAGGAGACCCAGTACTTC.

The rearrangement uses TRBV19 and TRBJ1-6; 7 nucleotides align to TRBD1. The V gene's germline CDR1 is LNHDA and CDR2 SQIVND (reference sequence). The CDR3 has 15 residues. V lost 7 bases and J lost 10; bases outside the gene matches: 13. CDR3 DNA sequence: TGTGCCAGTACCACTACCCCGACAGGGAACTCACCCCTCCACTTT. As protein: CASTTTPTGNSPLHF. The whole variable domain, remainder taken from reference TRBV19 and TRBJ1-6, is DGGITQSPKYLFRKEGQNVTLSCEQNLNHDAMYWYRQDPGQGLRLIYYSQIVNDFQKGDIAEGYSVSREKKESFPLTVTSAQKNPTAFYLCASTTTPTGNSPLHFGNGTRLTVT.

This chain uses TRBV10-3 with TRBJ2-2; weak D call: TRBD2 (6 bases). The V and J ends lost 3 bases and 2 bases respectively, with 10 bases between them. The CDR3 covers 15 residues. Germline assignment: CDR1 ENHRY and CDR2 SYGVKD. The CDR3 DNA sequence: TGTGCCATCAGTGATCCGGGACTTAACACCGGGGAGCTGTTTTTT. It is translated as CAISDPGLNTGELFF.

The rearrangement uses TRBV9 and TRBJ2-1; D unclear. Germline V lookup: CDR1 SGDLS, CDR2 YYNGEE. Deletions cut 0 bases from V and 8 bases from J, with 15 bases between. The CDR3 sequence is 15 residues long. In nucleotides, the CDR3 is TGTGCCAGCAGCGTAGCCCCGTCCCGAGGATATGAGCAGTTCTTC. It codes for CASSVAPSRGYEQFF.

CDR3 residues: CASSLVGLAGGREQYF. CDR3 sequence (DNA): TGTGCCAGCAGCTTAGTGGGACTAGCGGGAGGGCGCGAGCAGTACTTC. The chain couples TRBV7-9 to TRBJ2-7; 16 nucleotides match TRBD2. There are 16 residues in the CDR3. Germline loops: CDR1 SEHNR, CDR2 FQNEAQ (reference sequence). After removal of 1 base from V and 6 bases from J, the junction contained 3 bases not matched to a gene.

This rearrangement joins TRBV6-6 to TRBJ2-2; tentative D call: TRBD2 (7 bases). The V and J ends lost 5 bases and 7 bases respectively, with 17 bases between them. The length of the CDR3 is 15 residues. The V gene's germline CDR1 is MNHNY and CDR2 SVGAGI (reference sequence). The CDR3 is CASSPPGGRGGELFF. The CDR3 DNA reads TGTGCCAGCAGTCCACCGGGGGGCCGGGGCGGGGAGCTGTTTTTT.

This chain joins TRBV4-1 and TRBJ2-3; 12 positions agree with TRBD1. Germline V lookup: CDR1 MGHRA, CDR2 YSYEKL. The CDR3 extends over 16 amino acids. The J segment lost 3 bases and the V segment lost 4 bases, leaving 5 bases of the junction unmatched. CDR3 nucleotide sequence: TGCGCCAGCAGCCTAGGGGACAGGGGGCCAACAGATACGCAGTATTTT. Protein: CASSLGDRGPTDTQYF.

This clone has only a few counts. The chain is built from TRBV2 and TRBJ2-2; 7 bases are shared with TRBD2. The CDR3 spans 13 residues. V gave up 6 bases and J gave up 3 bases; unmatched junction bases: 1. The germline V gene has CDR1 SNHLY and CDR2 FYNNEI. The CDR3 loop is CASRAGYTGELFF. The CDR3 region has the DNA TGTGCCAGCAGAGCGGGGTACACCGGGGAGCTGTTTTTT. The whole variable domain, remainder taken from reference TRBV2 and TRBJ2-2, is EPEVTQTPSHQVTQMGQEVILRCVPISNHLYFYWYRQILGQKVEFLVSFYNNEISEKSEIFDDQFSVERPDGSNFTLKIRSTKLEDSAMYFCASRAGYTGELFFGEGSRLTVL.

The gene calls are TRBV19 and TRBJ2-7; D possibly corresponds to TRBD2 (6 bases). This CDR3 comprises 14 residues. The V gene's germline CDR1 is LNHDA and CDR2 SQIVND (reference sequence). Trimming shortened V by 3 bases and J by 1 base, and 10 bases separated the two germline ends. CDR3 DNA: TGTGCCAGTAGTATCCTAGCGAGGTCCTACGAGCAGTACTTC. It translates to CASSILARSYEQYF.

The chain links TRBV30 to TRBJ1-1, with 7 positions matching TRBD1. Germline-derived CDR1 and CDR2 are GTSNPN and SVGIG (reference sequence). With 3 bases clipped from V and 6 bases from J, the junction kept 10 bases outside the gene matches. The CDR3 has 14 amino acids. The CDR3: CAWRGTGEYAEAFF. CDR3 DNA sequence: TGTGCCTGGAGGGGAACAGGGGAATACGCTGAAGCTTTCTTT.

The chain is built from TRBV12-3 or TRBV12-4 and TRBJ2-7; perhaps TRBD1 as D (6 bases). This CDR3 comprises 13 residues. V was shortened by 3 bases and J by 5 bases, with 11 bases between the two germline ends. CDR3 nucleotide sequence: TGTGCCAGCAGTTTCCAGGGGCTCAACGAGCAGTACTTC. Amino acids: CASSFQGLNEQYF.

V and J are TRBV2 and TRBJ1-1, with D maybe TRBD1 (5 bases). Trimming cost V 7 bases and J 0 bases, with 12 bases left between them. Germline V gene sequence: CDR1 SNHLY, CDR2 FYNNEI. The CDR3 contains 14 residues. The DNA for the CDR3 is TGTGCCAGCAATAAGGGGCAGTTGAACACTGAAGCTTTCTTT. Its protein product is CASNKGQLNTEAFF.

The rearrangement joins TRBV7-9 to TRBJ1-2, with TRBD1 identical over 10 bases. CDR3 length: 15 residues. Losses at the gene ends were 5 bases for V and 5 bases for J; bases not matched to a gene: 8. Germline loops: CDR1 SEHNR, CDR2 FQNEAQ (reference sequence). The DNA of the CDR3 is TGTGCCAGCAGCCTAGGACAGGGGGAGTTGTATGGCTACACCTTC. Amino acids: CASSLGQGELYGYTF.

The chain carries TRBV5-6 and TRBJ1-1; D may be TRBD1 (6 bases). The CDR3 consists of 14 residues. CDR1 and CDR2 (germline): SGHDT, YYEEEE. Trimming removed 4 bases at V and 2 bases at J, with 12 bases between. The CDR3 loop is CASSQRTVNTEAFF. Here the CDR3 DNA reads TGTGCCAGCAGCCAGAGGACAGTAAACACTGAAGCTTTCTTT.

Written as DNA, the CDR3 is TGTGCCAGCAGTTTAGGACAGTATGGGGGCTACACCTTC. Protein sequence: CASSLGQYGGYTF. The chain recombines TRBV12-3 or TRBV12-4 with TRBJ1-2; maybe TRBD1 (5 bases). V dropped 1 base and J dropped 8 bases, with 11 bases sitting between them. This CDR3 comprises 13 residues.

The V and J genes are TRBV7-9 and TRBJ2-3; possible D gene TRBD1, 6 bases. With 3 bases removed from V and 4 bases from J, the gap between germline ends came to 11 bases. This CDR3 has 14 amino acids. Germline-derived CDR1 and CDR2 are SEHNR and FQNEAQ (reference sequence). The CDR3: CASSLTGFSDTQYF. For the CDR3, the DNA is TGTGCCAGCAGCTTGACAGGATTTTCAGATACGCAGTATTTT.

In DNA form, the CDR3 reads TGCGCCAGCAGCTCTACTAGCGGGACCTACTACGAGCAGTACTTC. Amino acids: CASSSTSGTYYEQYF. V and J are TRBV5-1 and TRBJ2-7, with TRBD2 matching 10 bases. Germline trimming cut 3 bases from V and 3 bases from J; bases unmatched to any gene: 6. CDR3 length: 15 amino acids. From germline, CDR1 is SGHRS and CDR2 YFSETQ.

The rearrangement links TRBV5-6 to TRBJ2-1; 10 bases fit TRBD1. The CDR3 length is 16 residues. Germline V gene lookup returns CDR1 SGHDT and CDR2 YYEEEE. J gave up 6 bases and V 4 bases, and 10 bases lay outside the gene matches. CDR3 sequence reads: CASSHGTGVIFNEQFF. CDR3 nucleotides: TGTGCCAGCAGCCACGGGACAGGGGTAATATTCAATGAGCAGTTCTTC.

Only a few counts were recorded for this clone. The rearrangement uses TRBV4-1 and TRBJ2-7, with 15 bases that match TRBD2. This CDR3 region has 18 residues. The J segment lost 0 bases and the V segment lost 3 bases, leaving 6 bases of the junction unmatched. The V gene's germline CDR1 is MGHRA and CDR2 YSYEKL. CDR3 protein: CASSQAPGLAGGSYEQYF. Written as DNA, the CDR3 is TGCGCCAGCAGCCAGGCCCCGGGACTAGCGGGAGGCTCCTACGAGCAGTACTTC.